This TCR beta chain was found in a study of T cell responses to AZD1222 COVID-19 vaccine. The wider study: Analyses pooled second doses at about 4 or about 12 weeks. Findings and caveats of the study: Elevations in Spike-specific TCR breadth and depth followed administration of two AZD1222 doses. Targets within unmutated variant regions were reportedly found for nearly half of spike-specific TCRs.

Looked up from germline, CDR1 is SGHTA and CDR2 is FQGNSA. The ends lost 5 bases at V and 3 bases at J; junction bases unmatched: 15. The CDR3 sequence is 17 residues long. TCRdb's copy holds only in-frame clones and misses some; the assay was immunoSEQ multiplex PCR. The sample records about 150,000 clones, about nine tenths being singletons. Comments on this clone: No antigen is known for it.

The TCR comes from an adult in good health. This sequence joins TRBV7-2 and TRBJ2-5; 7 bases map to TRBD2. The specimen comprised peripheral blood, sampled on day 0 of AZD1222 vaccination. This CDR3 is CASSQSSHRDYEETQYF. CDR3 nucleotide sequence: TGTGCCAGCAGCCAGAGCTCCCACCGGGACTACGAAGAGACCCAGTACTTC.